This TCR beta chain originates from a study of blood T cell repertoires in COVID-19. Study-level information: Spain, Italy and the United States supplied samples that represented acute and convalescent COVID-19. In each case, the material was cDNA or gDNA derived from T cells, B-cell-depleted T cells, or PBMCs.

There are 15 residues in the CDR3. CDR1 and CDR2 (germline): SGHTA, FQGNSA. V lost 1 base and J lost 3, with 7 bases in between. As handled by the study authors: The authors estimated nucleated cell counts from reference gene primer amplification. Using immunoSEQ multiplex PCR, the repertoire was profiled, and TCRdb retains in-frame clones only, with some absent. V and J calls and clone size are those listed in that table; D and trimming were worked out from the DNA. The sample records under 200,000 clones, roughly 80% being singletons. The receptor's source is a man in his 70s with acute or convalescent COVID-19. The rearrangement links TRBV7-2 to TRBJ1-6; perhaps TRBD1 as D (5 bases). What was sequenced was peripheral blood. In DNA form, the CDR3 reads TGTGCCAGCAGCTTAGGACAGATCTATAATTCACCCCTCCACTTT. This encodes CASSLGQIYNSPLHF.